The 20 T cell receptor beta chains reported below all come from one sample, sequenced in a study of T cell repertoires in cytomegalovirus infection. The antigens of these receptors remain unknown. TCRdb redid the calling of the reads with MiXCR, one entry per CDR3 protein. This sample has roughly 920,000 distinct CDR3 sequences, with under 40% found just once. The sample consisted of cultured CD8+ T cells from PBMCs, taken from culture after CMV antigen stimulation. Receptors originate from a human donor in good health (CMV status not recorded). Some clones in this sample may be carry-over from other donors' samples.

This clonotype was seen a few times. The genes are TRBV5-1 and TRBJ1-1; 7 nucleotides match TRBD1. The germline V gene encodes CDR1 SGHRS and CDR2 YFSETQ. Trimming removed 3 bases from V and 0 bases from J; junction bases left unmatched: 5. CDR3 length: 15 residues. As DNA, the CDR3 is TGCGCCAGCAGCTACACGACAGGGATGAACACTGAAGCTTTCTTT. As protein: CASSYTTGMNTEAFF.

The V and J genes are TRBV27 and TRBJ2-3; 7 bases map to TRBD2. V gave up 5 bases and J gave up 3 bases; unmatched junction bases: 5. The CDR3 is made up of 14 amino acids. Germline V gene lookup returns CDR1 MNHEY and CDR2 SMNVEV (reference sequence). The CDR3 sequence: CASSALLATDTQYF. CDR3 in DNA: TGTGCCAGCAGTGCCCTACTAGCGACAGATACGCAGTATTTT.

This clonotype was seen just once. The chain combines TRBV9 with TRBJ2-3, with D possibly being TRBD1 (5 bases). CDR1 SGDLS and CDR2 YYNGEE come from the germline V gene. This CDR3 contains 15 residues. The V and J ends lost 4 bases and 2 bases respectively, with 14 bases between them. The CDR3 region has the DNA TGTGCCAGCAGCCCCCGGACAAGGGCCACAGATACGCAGTATTTT. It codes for CASSPRTRATDTQYF. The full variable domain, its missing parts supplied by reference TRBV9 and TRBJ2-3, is DSGVTQTPKHLITATGQRVTLRCSPRSGDLSVYWYQQSLDQGLQFLIQYYNGEERAKGNILERFSAQQFPDLHSELNLSSLELGDSALYFCASSPRTRATDTQYFGPGTRLTVL.

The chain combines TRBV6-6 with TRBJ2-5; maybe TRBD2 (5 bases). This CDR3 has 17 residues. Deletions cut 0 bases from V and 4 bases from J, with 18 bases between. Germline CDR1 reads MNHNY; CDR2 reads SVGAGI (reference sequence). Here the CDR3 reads CASSYSSRLARVETQYF. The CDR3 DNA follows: TGTGCCAGCAGTTACTCGTCCCGGCTAGCACGAGTAGAGACCCAGTACTTC.

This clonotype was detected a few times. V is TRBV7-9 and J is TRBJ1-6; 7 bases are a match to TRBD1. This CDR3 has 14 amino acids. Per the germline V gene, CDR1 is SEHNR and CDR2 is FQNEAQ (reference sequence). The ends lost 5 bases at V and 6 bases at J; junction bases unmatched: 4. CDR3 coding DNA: TGTGCCAGCAGCGGGACAGTCGCTAATTCACCCCTCCACTTT. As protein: CASSGTVANSPLHF.

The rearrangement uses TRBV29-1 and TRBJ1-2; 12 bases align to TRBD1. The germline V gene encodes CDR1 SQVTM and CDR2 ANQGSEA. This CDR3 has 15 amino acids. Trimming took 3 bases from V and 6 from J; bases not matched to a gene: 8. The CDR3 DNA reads TGCAGCGTTGACGGGGACAGGGGGCTGAAGGATGGCTACACCTTC. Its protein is CSVDGDRGLKDGYTF.

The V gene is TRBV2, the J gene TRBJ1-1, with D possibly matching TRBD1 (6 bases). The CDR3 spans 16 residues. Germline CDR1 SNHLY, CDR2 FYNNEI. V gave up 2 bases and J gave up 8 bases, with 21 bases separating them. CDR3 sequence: CASSELRPGRTEEAFF. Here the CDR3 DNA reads TGTGCCAGCAGTGAATTACGCCCAGGTCGGACAGAAGAAGCTTTCTTT.

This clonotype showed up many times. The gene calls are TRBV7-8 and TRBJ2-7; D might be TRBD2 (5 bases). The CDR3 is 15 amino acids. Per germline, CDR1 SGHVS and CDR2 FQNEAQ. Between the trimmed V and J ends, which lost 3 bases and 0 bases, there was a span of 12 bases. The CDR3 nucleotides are TGTGCCAGCAGCTTTGGACTTGGGAGCTCCTACGAGCAGTACGTC. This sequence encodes CASSFGLGSSYEQYV.

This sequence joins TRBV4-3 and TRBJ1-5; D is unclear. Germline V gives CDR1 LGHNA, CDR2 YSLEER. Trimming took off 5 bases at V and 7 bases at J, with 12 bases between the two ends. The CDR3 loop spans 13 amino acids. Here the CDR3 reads CASSRAAGQPQHF. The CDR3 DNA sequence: TGCGCCAGCAGCAGGGCCGCGGGCCAGCCCCAGCATTTT.

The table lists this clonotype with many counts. In nucleotides, the CDR3 is TGTGCCAGCAGTACCCGGACAGGTTTCACAGATACGCAGTATTTT. The encoded protein is CASSTRTGFTDTQYF. This chain uses TRBV6-2 or TRBV6-3 with TRBJ2-3, with 7 bases fitting TRBD1. With 5 bases clipped from V and 2 bases from J, the junction kept 7 bases outside the gene matches. This CDR3 region has 15 residues. Germline V gene data show CDR1 as MNHEY and CDR2 as SVGEGT.

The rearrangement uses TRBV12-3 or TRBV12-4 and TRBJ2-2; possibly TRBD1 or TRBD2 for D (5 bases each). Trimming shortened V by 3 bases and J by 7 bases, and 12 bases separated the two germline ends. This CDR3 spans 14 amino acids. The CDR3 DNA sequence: TGTGCCAGCAGTTTTTCGGGGCTGCTCGGGGAGCTGTTTTTT. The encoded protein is CASSFSGLLGELFF.

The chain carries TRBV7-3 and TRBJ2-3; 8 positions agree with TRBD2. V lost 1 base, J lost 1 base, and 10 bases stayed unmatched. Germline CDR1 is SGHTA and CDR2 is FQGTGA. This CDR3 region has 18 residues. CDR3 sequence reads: CASSLKPRSGGRTDTQYF. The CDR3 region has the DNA TGTGCCAGCAGCTTAAAACCCAGGAGCGGGGGCCGCACAGATACGCAGTATTTT. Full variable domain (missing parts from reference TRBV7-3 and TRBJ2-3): GAGVSQTPSNKVTEKGKYVELRCDPISGHTALYWYRQSLGQGPEFLIYFQGTGAADDSGLPNDRFFAVRPEGSVSTLKIQRTERGDSAVYLCASSLKPRSGGRTDTQYFGPGTRLTVL.

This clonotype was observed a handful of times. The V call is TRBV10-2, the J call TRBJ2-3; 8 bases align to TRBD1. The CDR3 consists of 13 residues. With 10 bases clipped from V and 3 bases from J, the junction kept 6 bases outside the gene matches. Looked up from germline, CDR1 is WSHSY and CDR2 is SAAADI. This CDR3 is CATWTGLTDTQYF. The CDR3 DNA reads TGCGCCACCTGGACAGGGCTTACAGATACGCAGTATTTT.

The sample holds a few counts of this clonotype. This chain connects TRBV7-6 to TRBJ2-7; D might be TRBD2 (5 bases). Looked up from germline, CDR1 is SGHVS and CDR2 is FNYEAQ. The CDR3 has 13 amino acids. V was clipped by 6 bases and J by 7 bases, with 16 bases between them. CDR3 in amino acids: CASSTADWEEQYF. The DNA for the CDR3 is TGTGCCAGCAGTACAGCGGACTGGGAGGAGCAGTACTTC.

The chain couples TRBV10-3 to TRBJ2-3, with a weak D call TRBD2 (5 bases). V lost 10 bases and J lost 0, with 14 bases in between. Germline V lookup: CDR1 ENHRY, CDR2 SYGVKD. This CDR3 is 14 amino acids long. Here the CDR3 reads CATEDGDSTDTQYF. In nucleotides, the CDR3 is TGTGCCACCGAGGACGGGGATAGCACAGATACGCAGTATTTT.

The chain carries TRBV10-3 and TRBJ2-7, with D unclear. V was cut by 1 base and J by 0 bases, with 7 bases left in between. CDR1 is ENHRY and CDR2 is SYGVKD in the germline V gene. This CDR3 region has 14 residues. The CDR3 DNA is TGTGCCATCAGTGAGTATAACAGCTCCTACGAGCAGTACTTC. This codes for CAISEYNSSYEQYF.

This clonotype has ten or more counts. The chain's CDR3 is CASSEAHVGSQAFF. The CDR3 DNA reads TGTGCCAGCAGTGAAGCGCACGTGGGCAGTCAGGCTTTCTTT. This chain connects TRBV6-1 to TRBJ1-1; D is uncertain. CDR3 size: 14 residues. Trimming took 0 bases from V and 11 from J, leaving 16 bases between them. Germline V lookup: CDR1 MNHNS, CDR2 SASEGT.

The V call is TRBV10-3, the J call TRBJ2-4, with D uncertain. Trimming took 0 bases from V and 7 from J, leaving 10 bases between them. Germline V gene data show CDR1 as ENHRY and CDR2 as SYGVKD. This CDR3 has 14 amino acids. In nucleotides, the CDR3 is TGTGCCATCAGTGAGTCGAACGACTTGAACATTCAGTACTTC. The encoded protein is CAISESNDLNIQYF.

This CDR3 reads CASSPSLGAQYF. The DNA for the CDR3 is TGTGCCAGCAGCCCCTCCCTGGGGGCGCAGTATTTT. The gene calls are TRBV9 and TRBJ2-3; D possibly uses TRBD1 or TRBD2 (5 bases each). Trimming stripped 4 bases from V and 10 bases from J, with 13 bases between. This CDR3 has 12 residues. Germline CDR1 reads SGDLS; CDR2 reads YYNGEE.

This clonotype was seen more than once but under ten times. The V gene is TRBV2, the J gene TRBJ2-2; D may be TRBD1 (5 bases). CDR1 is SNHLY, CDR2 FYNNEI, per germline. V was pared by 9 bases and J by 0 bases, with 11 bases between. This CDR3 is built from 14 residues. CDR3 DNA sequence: TGTGCCAGAAGGGGCCTTACGAACACCGGGGAGCTGTTTTTT. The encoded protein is CARRGLTNTGELFF.